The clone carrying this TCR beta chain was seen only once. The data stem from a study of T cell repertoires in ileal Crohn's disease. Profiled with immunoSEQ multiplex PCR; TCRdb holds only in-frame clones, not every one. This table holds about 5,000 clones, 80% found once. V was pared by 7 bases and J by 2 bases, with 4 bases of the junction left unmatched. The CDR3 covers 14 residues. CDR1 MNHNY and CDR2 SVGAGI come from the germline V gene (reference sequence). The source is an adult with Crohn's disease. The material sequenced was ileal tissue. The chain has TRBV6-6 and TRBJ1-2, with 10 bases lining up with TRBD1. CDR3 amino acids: CASKPTGGNYGYTF. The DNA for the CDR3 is TGTGCCAGCAAGCCGACAGGGGGCAACTATGGCTACACCTTC.